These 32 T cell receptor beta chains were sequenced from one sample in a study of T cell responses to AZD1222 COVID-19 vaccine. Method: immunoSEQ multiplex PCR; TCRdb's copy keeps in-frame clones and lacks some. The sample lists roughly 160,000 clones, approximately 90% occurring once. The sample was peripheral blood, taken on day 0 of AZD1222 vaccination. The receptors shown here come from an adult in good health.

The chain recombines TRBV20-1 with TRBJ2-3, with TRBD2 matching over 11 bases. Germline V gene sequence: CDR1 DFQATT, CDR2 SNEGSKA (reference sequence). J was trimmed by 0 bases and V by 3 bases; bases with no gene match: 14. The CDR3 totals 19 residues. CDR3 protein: CSASGRLLAGDLSTDTQYF. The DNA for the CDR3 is TGCAGTGCTAGTGGGCGGCTACTAGCGGGGGACCTGAGCACAGATACGCAGTATTTT.

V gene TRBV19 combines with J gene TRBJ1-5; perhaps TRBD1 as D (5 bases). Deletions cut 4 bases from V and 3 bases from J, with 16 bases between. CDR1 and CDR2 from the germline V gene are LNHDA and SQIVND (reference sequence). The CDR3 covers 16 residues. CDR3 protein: CASSSSSGLLNQPQHF. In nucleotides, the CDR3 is TGTGCCAGTAGTAGTTCCTCAGGGCTACTCAATCAGCCCCAGCATTTT.

Written as DNA, the CDR3 is TGTGCCAGCAGCTCCCCACAGGGTTTCACAGATACGCAGTATTTT. It translates to CASSSPQGFTDTQYF. The chain couples TRBV9 to TRBJ2-3; a weak D match, TRBD1 (6 bases). V dropped 4 bases and J dropped 2 bases, with 14 bases sitting between them. The germline V gene encodes CDR1 SGDLS and CDR2 YYNGEE. This CDR3 spans 15 amino acids.

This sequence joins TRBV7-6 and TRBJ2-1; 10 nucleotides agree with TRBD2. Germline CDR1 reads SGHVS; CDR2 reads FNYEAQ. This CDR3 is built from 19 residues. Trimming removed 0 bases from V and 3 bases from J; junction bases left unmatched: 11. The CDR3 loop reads CASSLAASLAGNLYNEQFF. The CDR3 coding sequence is TGTGCCAGCAGCTTAGCGGCATCACTAGCGGGGAACCTCTACAATGAGCAGTTCTTC.

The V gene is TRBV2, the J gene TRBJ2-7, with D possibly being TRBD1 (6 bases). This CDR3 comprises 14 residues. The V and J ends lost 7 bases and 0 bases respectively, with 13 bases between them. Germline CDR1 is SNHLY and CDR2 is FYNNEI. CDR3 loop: CASTTRDTSYEQYF. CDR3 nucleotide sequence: TGTGCCAGCACGACCCGGGACACCTCCTACGAGCAGTACTTC.

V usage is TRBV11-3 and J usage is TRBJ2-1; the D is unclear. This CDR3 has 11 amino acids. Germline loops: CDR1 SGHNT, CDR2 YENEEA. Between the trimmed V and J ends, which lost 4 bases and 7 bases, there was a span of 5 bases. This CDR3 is CASSYGNEQFF. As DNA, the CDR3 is TGTGCCAGCAGCTACGGGAATGAGCAGTTCTTC.

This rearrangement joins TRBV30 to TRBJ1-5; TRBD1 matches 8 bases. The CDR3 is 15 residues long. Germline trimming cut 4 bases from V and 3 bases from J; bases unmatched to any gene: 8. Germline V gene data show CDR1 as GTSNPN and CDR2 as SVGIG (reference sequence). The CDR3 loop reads CAWNKQGAANQPQHF. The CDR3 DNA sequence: TGTGCCTGGAACAAGCAGGGGGCGGCCAATCAGCCCCAGCATTTT. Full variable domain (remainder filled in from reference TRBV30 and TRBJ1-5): SQTIHQWPATLVQPVGSPLSLECTVEGTSNPNLYWYRQAAGRGLQLLFYSVGIGQISSEVPQNLSASRPQDRQFILSSKKLLLSDSGFYLCAWNKQGAANQPQHFGDGTRLSIL.

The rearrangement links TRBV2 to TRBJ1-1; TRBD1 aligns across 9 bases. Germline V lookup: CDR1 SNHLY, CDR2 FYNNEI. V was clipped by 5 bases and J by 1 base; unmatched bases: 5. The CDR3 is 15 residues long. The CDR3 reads CASSPRDRENTEAFF. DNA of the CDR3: TGTGCCAGCAGTCCCAGGGACAGGGAGAACACTGAAGCTTTCTTT.

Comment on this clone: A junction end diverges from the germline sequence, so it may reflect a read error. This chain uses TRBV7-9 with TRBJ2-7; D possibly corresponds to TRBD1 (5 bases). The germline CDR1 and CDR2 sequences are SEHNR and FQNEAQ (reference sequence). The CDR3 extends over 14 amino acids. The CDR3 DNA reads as TGTGCCAGCAGATTAGGGGCTCCCGGCTACGAGCAGTACTTC. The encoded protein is CASRLGAPGYEQYF.

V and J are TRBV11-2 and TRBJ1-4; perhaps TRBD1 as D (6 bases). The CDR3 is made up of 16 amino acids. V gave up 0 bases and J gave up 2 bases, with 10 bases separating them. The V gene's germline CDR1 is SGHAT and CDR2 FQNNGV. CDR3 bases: TGTGCCAGCAGCTTAGATCTTAGGGGGACTAATGAAAAACTGTTTTTT. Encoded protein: CASSLDLRGTNEKLFF.

Here the CDR3 DNA reads TGTGCCACCAGTAGACACGGGGACTACGAGCAGTACTTC. It translates to CATSRHGDYEQYF. The chain employs TRBV15 and TRBJ2-7; tentative D call: TRBD2 (5 bases). Trimming stripped 6 bases from V and 3 bases from J, with 12 bases between. Germline CDR1 and CDR2: LNHNV and YYDKDF (reference sequence). CDR3 length: 13 residues.

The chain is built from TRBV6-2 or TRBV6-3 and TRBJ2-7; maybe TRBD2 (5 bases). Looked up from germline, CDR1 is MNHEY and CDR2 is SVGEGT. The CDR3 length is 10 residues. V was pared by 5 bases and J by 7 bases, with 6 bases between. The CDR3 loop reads CASSGSEQYF. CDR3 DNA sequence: TGTGCCAGCAGTGGGAGTGAGCAGTACTTC.

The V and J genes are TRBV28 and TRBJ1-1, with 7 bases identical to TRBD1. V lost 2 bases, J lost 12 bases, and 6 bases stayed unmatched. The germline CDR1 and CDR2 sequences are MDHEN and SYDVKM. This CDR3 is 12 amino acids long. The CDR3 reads CASSLRGQGPFF. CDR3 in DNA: TGTGCCAGCAGTTTAAGGGGGCAGGGGCCTTTCTTT. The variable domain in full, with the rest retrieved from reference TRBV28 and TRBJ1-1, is DVKVTQSSRYLVKRTGEKVFLECVQDMDHENMFWYRQDPGLGLRLIYFSYDVKMKEKGDIPEGYSVSREKKERFSLILESASTNQTSMYLCASSLRGQGPFFGQGTRLTVV.

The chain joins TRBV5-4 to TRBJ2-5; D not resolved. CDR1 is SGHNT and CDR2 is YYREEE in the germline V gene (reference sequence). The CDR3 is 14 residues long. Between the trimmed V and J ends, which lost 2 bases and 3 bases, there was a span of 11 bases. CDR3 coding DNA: TGTGCCAGCAGCTTAAGCCGAAGTGAAGAGACCCAGTACTTC. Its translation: CASSLSRSEETQYF.

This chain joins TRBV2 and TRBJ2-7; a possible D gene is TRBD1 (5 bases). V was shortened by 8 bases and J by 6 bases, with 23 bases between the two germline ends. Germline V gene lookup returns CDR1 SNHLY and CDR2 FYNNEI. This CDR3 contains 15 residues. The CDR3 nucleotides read TGTGCCAGCGGCACATGGGTCCAGGGATCTATCGAGCAGTACTTC. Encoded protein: CASGTWVQGSIEQYF.

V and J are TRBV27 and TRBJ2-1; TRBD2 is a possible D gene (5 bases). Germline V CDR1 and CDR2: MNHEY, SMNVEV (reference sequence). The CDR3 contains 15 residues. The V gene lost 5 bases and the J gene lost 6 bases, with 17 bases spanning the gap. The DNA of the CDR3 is TGTGCCAGCAGTCATTCCACTAGAGCCGGCAATGAGCAGTTCTTC. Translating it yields CASSHSTRAGNEQFF.

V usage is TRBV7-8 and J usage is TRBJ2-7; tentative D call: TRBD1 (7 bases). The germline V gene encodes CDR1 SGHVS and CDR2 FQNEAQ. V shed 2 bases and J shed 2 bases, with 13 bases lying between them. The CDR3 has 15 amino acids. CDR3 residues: CASSLNRGLPYEQYF. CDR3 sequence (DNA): TGTGCCAGCAGCTTAAACAGGGGACTTCCCTACGAGCAGTACTTC.

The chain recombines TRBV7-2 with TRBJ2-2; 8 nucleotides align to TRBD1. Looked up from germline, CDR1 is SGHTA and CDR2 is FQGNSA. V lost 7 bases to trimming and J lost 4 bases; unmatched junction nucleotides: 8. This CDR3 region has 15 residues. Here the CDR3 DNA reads TGTGCCAGCAACCAGGACAGGGCGGGCACCGGGGAGCTGTTTTTT. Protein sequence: CASNQDRAGTGELFF. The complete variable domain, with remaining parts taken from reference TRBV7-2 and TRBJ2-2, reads GAGVSQSPSNKVTEKGKDVELRCDPISGHTALYWYRQSLGQGLEFLIYFQGNSAPDKSGLPSDRFSAERTGGSVSTLTIQRTQQEDSAVYLCASNQDRAGTGELFFGEGSRLTVL.

CDR3 sequence: CSASRGTGTDTQYF. The CDR3 nucleotides read TGCAGTGCCAGCAGGGGAACAGGGACAGATACGCAGTATTTT. The chain has TRBV29-1 and TRBJ2-3; possibly TRBD1 for D (6 bases). CDR1 is SQVTM, CDR2 ANQGSEA, per germline. The CDR3 length is 14 residues.

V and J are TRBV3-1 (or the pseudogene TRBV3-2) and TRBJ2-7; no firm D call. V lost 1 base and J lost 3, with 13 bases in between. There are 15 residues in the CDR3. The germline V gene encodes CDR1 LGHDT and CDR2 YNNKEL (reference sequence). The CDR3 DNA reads TGTGCCAGCAGCCAAGCAAGCAAGAGCTTCTACGAGCAGTACTTC. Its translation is CASSQASKSFYEQYF.

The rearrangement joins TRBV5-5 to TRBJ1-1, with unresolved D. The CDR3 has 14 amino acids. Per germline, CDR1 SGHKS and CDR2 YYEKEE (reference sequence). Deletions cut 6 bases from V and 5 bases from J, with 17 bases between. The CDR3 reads CASTLASRGTEAFF. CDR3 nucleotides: TGTGCCAGCACCCTGGCGTCTCGAGGGACTGAAGCTTTCTTT.

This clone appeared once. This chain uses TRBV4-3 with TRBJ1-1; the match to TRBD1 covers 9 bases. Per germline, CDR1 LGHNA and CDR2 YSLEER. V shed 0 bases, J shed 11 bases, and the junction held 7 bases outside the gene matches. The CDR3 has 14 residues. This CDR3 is CASSQDGTGKVAFF. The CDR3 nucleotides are TGCGCCAGCAGCCAAGATGGGACAGGGAAAGTTGCTTTCTTT.

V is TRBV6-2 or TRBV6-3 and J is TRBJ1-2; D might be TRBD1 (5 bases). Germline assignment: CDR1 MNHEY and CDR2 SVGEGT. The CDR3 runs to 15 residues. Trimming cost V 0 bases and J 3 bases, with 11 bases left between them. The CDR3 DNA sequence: TGTGCCAGCAGTTACTCACCAGGGCGCGACTATGGCTACACCTTC. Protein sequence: CASSYSPGRDYGYTF.

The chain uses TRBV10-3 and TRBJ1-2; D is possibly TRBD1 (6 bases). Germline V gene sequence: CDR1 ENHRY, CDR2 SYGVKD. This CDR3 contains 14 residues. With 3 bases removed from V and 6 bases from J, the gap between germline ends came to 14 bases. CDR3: CAISDQGRGNGYTF. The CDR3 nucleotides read TGTGCCATCAGTGATCAGGGGCGCGGTAATGGCTACACCTTC.

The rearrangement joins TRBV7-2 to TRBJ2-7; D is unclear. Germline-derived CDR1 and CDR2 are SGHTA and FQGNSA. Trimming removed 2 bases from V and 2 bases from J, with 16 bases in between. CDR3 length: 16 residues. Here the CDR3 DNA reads TGTGCCAGCAGCTTATTTCGTTTCGGGCAGGCCTACGAGCAGTACTTC. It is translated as CASSLFRFGQAYEQYF.

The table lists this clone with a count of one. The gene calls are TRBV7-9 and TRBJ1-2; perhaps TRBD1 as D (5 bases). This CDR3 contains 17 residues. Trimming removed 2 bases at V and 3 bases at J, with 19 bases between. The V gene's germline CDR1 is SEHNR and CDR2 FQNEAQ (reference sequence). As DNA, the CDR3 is TGTGCCAGCAGCTTATATTGGACGGGGCGAACCTACTATGGCTACACCTTC. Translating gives CASSLYWTGRTYYGYTF.

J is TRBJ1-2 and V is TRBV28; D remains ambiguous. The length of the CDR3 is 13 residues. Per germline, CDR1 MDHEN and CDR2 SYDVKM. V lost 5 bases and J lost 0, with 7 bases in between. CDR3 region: CASSVNANYGYTF. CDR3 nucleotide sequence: TGTGCCAGCAGTGTCAACGCTAACTATGGCTACACCTTC.

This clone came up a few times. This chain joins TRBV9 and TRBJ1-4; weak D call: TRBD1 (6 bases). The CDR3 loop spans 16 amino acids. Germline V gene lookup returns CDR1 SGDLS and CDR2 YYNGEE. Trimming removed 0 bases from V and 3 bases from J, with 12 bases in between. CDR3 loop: CASSVGAEGANEKLFF. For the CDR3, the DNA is TGTGCCAGCAGCGTAGGGGCAGAGGGGGCTAATGAAAAACTGTTTTTT.

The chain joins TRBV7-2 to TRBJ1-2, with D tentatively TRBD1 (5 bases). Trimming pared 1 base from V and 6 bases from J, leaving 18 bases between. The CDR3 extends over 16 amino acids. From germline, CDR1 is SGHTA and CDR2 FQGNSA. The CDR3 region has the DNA TGTGCCAGCAGCTTAGTAATTGGAGGGGCGCCGGATGGCTACACCTTC. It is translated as CASSLVIGGAPDGYTF.

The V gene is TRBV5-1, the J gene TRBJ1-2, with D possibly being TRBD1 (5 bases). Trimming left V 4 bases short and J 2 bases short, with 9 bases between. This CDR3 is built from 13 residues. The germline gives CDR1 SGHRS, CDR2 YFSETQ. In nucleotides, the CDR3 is TGCGCCAGCAGCCCGGACACGAACTATGGCTACACCTTC. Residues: CASSPDTNYGYTF.

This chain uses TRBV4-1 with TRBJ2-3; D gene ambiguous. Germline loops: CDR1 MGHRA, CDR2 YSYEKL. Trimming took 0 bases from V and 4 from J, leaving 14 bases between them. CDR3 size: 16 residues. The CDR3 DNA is TGCGCCAGCAGCCAAGAACGAGCAGGTGGGCCAGATACGCAGTATTTT. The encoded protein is CASSQERAGGPDTQYF.

The CDR3 DNA follows: TGCGCCAGCAGCTCCCGGTGGTCGAGTTCACCCCTCCACTTT. Protein product: CASSSRWSSSPLHF. This sequence joins TRBV5-1 and TRBJ1-6; no reliable D call. The CDR3 loop spans 14 amino acids. Germline assignment: CDR1 SGHRS and CDR2 YFSETQ. The V gene lost 3 bases and the J gene lost 9 bases, with 13 bases spanning the gap.